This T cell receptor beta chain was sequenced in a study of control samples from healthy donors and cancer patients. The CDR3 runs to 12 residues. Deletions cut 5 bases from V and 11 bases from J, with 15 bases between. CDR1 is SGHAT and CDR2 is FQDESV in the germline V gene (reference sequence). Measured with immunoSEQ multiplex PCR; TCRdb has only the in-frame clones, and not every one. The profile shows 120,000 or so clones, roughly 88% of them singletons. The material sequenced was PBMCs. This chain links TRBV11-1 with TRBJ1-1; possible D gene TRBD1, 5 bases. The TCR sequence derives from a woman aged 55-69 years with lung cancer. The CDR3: CASSNGKGNAFF. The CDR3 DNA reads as TGTGCCAGCAGCAATGGAAAGGGGAATGCTTTCTTT.